Here is one T cell receptor beta chain with its context. This entry is derived from a study of blood T cell repertoires in COVID-19. The protocol was immunoSEQ multiplex PCR, while the TCRdb copy is restricted to in-frame clones and leaves out a portion. The profile shows roughly 500,000 clones, around 87% of them singletons. Germline-derived CDR1 and CDR2 are SGHVS and FNYEAQ. V shed 5 bases and J 5 bases; nucleotides not matched to a gene: 7. The CDR3 covers 15 residues. This sequence originates from a woman aged 35 to 49 who had recovered from COVID-19. Sequences were obtained from PBMCs or T cells enriched from blood (not recorded which). This sequence joins TRBV7-6 and TRBJ2-3; TRBD2 matches 10 bases. The CDR3 here is CASSKAGGLLDTQYF. The CDR3 region has the DNA TGTGCCAGCAGCAAAGCGGGAGGGCTTCTAGATACGCAGTATTTT.